A single sample gave rise to the 8 T cell receptor beta chains below, sequenced in a study of cytomegalovirus exposure and HLA in healthy donors. The PCR was carried out with 60 Vbeta primers and 13 Jbeta primers. This table comes from immunoSEQ multiplex PCR, and its TCRdb copy is limited to in-frame clones, with some not included. The table has about 89,000 clones, 77% seen once. Sample: PBMCs. These TCRs come from a young man in good health and CMV-seronegative.

In its sample, this clone was seen a few times. This sequence joins TRBV29-1 and TRBJ2-1; 8 nucleotides line up with TRBD1. Germline-derived CDR1 and CDR2 are SQVTM and ANQGSEA. The CDR3 is 15 amino acids. V dropped 4 bases and J dropped 0; count of bases not matched to a gene: 5. The CDR3 spells CSVGSQGGSYNEQFF. In DNA form, the CDR3 reads TGCAGCGTTGGCTCACAGGGGGGCTCCTACAATGAGCAGTTCTTC.

This rearrangement joins TRBV11-2 to TRBJ2-1; D gene unclear. Trimming removed 6 bases from V and 4 bases from J, with 16 bases in between. The CDR3 has 15 residues. CDR1 and CDR2 from the germline V gene are SGHAT and FQNNGV. The DNA of the CDR3 is TGTGCCAGCAGTCCCCTAGGCGGTGGTTACAATGAGCAGTTCTTC. This translates into CASSPLGGGYNEQFF.

Comments on this clone: It is likely a read error: a sequence one base away is far more abundant. The chain uses TRBV5-1 and TRBJ1-1, with D perhaps TRBD1 (6 bases). CDR1 SGHRS and CDR2 YFSETQ come from the germline V gene. The ends were cut back, 4 bases at V and 1 base at J, with 11 bases in the middle. This CDR3 is built from 14 residues. The CDR3 DNA reads TGCGCCAGCAGCCCCGGGACAAAGAACACTGAAGCTTTCTTT. This sequence encodes CASSPGTKNTEAFF.

This chain uses TRBV29-1 with TRBJ1-5; a weak D match, TRBD1 (6 bases). The CDR3 has 13 residues. Germline V gene sequence: CDR1 SQVTM, CDR2 ANQGSEA. V was shortened by 6 bases and J by 2 bases, with 11 bases between the two germline ends. The CDR3 reads CSVAQGRNQPQHF. The CDR3 bases are TGCAGCGTAGCACAGGGTCGCAATCAGCCCCAGCATTTT.

The V gene is TRBV9, the J gene TRBJ2-1; 9 bases agree with TRBD2. The CDR3 is made up of 17 amino acids. CDR1 SGDLS and CDR2 YYNGEE come from the germline V gene. V gave up 3 bases and J gave up 4 bases; unmatched junction bases: 11. In DNA, the CDR3 is TGTGCCAGCAGCGCCCTCAATAGCGGGGGCTATTACAATGAGCAGTTCTTC. Amino acids: CASSALNSGGYYNEQFF.

The rearrangement uses TRBV19 and TRBJ2-7; 9 positions match TRBD1. Per the germline V gene, CDR1 is LNHDA and CDR2 is SQIVND (reference sequence). The CDR3 runs to 16 residues. V lost 5 bases to trimming and J lost 3 bases; unmatched junction nucleotides: 11. CDR3: CASSPRTGATHYEQYF. The CDR3 bases are TGTGCCAGTAGTCCCCGGACAGGGGCCACCCACTACGAGCAGTACTTC.

The chain is built from TRBV30 and TRBJ1-6; unclear D gene. The CDR3 loop spans 14 amino acids. V was pared by 4 bases and J by 3 bases, with 10 bases between. CDR1 is GTSNPN and CDR2 is SVGIG in the germline V gene (reference sequence). CDR3 DNA sequence: TGTGCCTGGACTACCGGGATCTATAATTCACCCCTCCACTTT. Amino acid sequence: CAWTTGIYNSPLHF.

This chain joins TRBV7-6 and TRBJ2-1; 11 nucleotides match TRBD2. Per germline, CDR1 SGHVS and CDR2 FNYEAQ. After removal of 1 base from V and 2 bases from J, the junction contained 1 base not matched to a gene. CDR3 size: 16 residues. CDR3 nucleotides: TGTGCCAGCAGCTTAGTAGCGGGGGGGCCCTACAATGAGCAGTTCTTC. This sequence encodes CASSLVAGGPYNEQFF.